This T cell receptor (beta chain) comes out of a study of blood T cell repertoires in COVID-19. Study overall: COVID-19 samples collected from the United States, Italy and Spain covered acute and convalescent phases. In each case, the material was cDNA or gDNA derived from T cells, B-cell-depleted T cells, or PBMCs.

V gave up 6 bases and J gave up 6 bases; unmatched junction bases: 6. The length of the CDR3 is 15 residues. Per germline, CDR1 MGHRA and CDR2 YSYEKL. Authors' processing steps: Quantification of nucleated cells was approximated via reference gene primer amplification. TCRdb keeps only in-frame clones here, not all; method: immunoSEQ multiplex PCR. V, J and clone size derive from that table, while D and trimming were established from the DNA sequence. The data show about 83,000 clones, with about 82% seen just once and roughly 8% held by the top ten. Sequencing used peripheral blood. The receptor was isolated from a man in his fifties with active COVID-19. The chain employs TRBV4-1 and TRBJ2-1; 12 bases map to TRBD2. CDR3 coding DNA: TGCGCCAGCAGGGGAGGACTAGCGGGAAGCAATGAGCAGTTCTTC. Translating it yields CASRGGLAGSNEQFF.